Listed below are T cell receptor beta chains from one sample, sequenced in a study of neoadjuvant nivolumab and ipilimumab in lung cancer. The assay was immunoSEQ multiplex PCR, and TCRdb's table has in-frame clones only and misses some. Here the sample spans tens of thousands of clones, about nine tenths being singletons. Here the sequenced sample was peripheral blood, taken after neoadjuvant nivolumab, alone or with ipilimumab, at or shortly before surgery. The receptors stem from an adult with non-small cell lung cancer. The CDR3 runs from the conserved cysteine through the conserved F or W. D genes are given only for firm matches. Not every row has a clone size; where given, it reads once, few, many or a size class.

V	J	size	D	DNA	CDR3
TRBV9	TRBJ1-3	-	-	TGTGCCAGCAGCGTAGAGGTAGGGATTGGAAACACCATATATTTT	CASSVEVGIGNTIYF
TRBV5-4	TRBJ2-7	-	TRBD1	TGTGCCAGCAGCTTCCCGGGACAGTACGAGCAGTACTTC	CASSFPGQYEQYF
TRBV6-1	TRBJ1-6	-	TRBD1	TGTGCCAGCCCATCGACAGGGTCCCATAATTCACCCCTCCACTTT	CASPSTGSHNSPLHF
TRBV7-3	TRBJ2-3	-	TRBD2	TGTGCCAGCAGCTTAGCGGGGGTTAGCACAGATACGCAGTATTTT	CASSLAGVSTDTQYF
TRBV6-5	TRBJ2-5	-	TRBD1	TGTGCCAGCAGCCGAGGGGGCAAGTGGGAAGAGACCCAGTACTTC	CASSRGGKWEETQYF
TRBV10-2	TRBJ1-1	-	-	TGCGCCAGCAGTGGAGTCGGCACTCTGAACACTGAAGCTTTCTTT	CASSGVGTLNTEAFF
TRBV5-1	TRBJ1-2	-	-	TGCGCCAGCAGCTTGGGGGCAGGCTATGGCTACACCTTC	CASSLGAGYGYTF
TRBV6-1	TRBJ2-7	-	-	TGTGCCAGTCAATGGACACGAAACTACGAGCAGTACTTC	CASQWTRNYEQYF
TRBV10-3	TRBJ1-1	-	TRBD1	TGTGCCATCAGAGAATCAGGGGGCGACACTGAAGCTTTCTTT	CAIRESGGDTEAFF
TRBV15	TRBJ1-4	-	-	TGTGCCACCAGCAGAGATCGGGGGTACGGTGAAAAACTGTTTTTT	CATSRDRGYGEKLFF
TRBV2	TRBJ1-2	-	-	TGTGCCAGCAGTGAAGCGGGGGTGAATGGCTACACCTTC	CASSEAGVNGYTF
TRBV5-1	TRBJ2-7	-	-	TGCGCCAGCAGCCCGTCTTTGGGGGGAGGGGGCGAGCAGTACTTC	CASSPSLGGGGEQYF
TRBV5-1	TRBJ1-3	-	TRBD1	TGCGCCAGCAGCCCCCAGGGGGCTGGAGGAAACACCATATATTTT	CASSPQGAGGNTIYF
TRBV18	TRBJ2-5	-	TRBD2	TGTGCCAGCTCCCGGGCGCTAGCGGGGAATGAAGAGACCCAGTACTTC	CASSRALAGNEETQYF
TRBV5-6	TRBJ2-6	once	-	TGTGCCAGCAGCTGGGGGGGGGCCAACGTCCTGACTTTC	CASSWGGANVLTF
TRBV10-1	TRBJ1-2	-	TRBD1	TGCGCCAGCAGTGAACCCCGGGACAGTAGAAGGGTTAACTATGGCTACACCTTC	CASSEPRDSRRVNYGYTF
TRBV5-6	TRBJ1-1	-	-	TGTGCCAGCAGCTTGGCCATCTGGGGGGTCACTGAAGCTTTCTTT	CASSLAIWGVTEAFF
TRBV4-1	TRBJ1-1	-	TRBD1	TGCGCCAGCAGCCAAATCCCCGGGACAGGGAGGAACACTGAAGCTTTCTTT	CASSQIPGTGRNTEAFF
TRBV5-1	TRBJ1-2	-	-	TGCGCCAGCAGCTTGGAGGCGGGGGAGCGAGGGTATGGCTACACCTTC	CASSLEAGERGYGYTF
TRBV14	TRBJ1-6	-	-	TGTGCCAGCAGCATCAGCACTAATTCACCCCTCCACTTT	CASSISTNSPLHF
TRBV20-1	TRBJ2-7	-	-	TGCAGTGCTCGACACTACGAGCAGTACTTC	CSARHYEQYF
TRBV29-1	TRBJ1-1	-	-	TGCAGCGTTGGGACGTACGAAGCTTTCTTT	CSVGTYEAFF
TRBV4-2	TRBJ2-3	-	-	TGTGCCAGCAGCCAAGAGCTAGCTGGAGATACGCAGTATTTT	CASSQELAGDTQYF
TRBV7-6	TRBJ1-2	-	-	TGTGCCAGCAGTCCGACGGGCAACTATGGCTACACCTTC	CASSPTGNYGYTF
TRBV9	TRBJ2-5	-	-	TGTGCCAGCGGGTTGGATCCGTACCAAGAGACCCAGTACTTC	CASGLDPYQETQYF
TRBV19	TRBJ1-2	-	-	TGTGCCAGTAGTATCGGGACTGTAAACTATGGCTACACCTTC	CASSIGTVNYGYTF
TRBV5-4	TRBJ2-3	-	-	TGTGCCAGCAGCTGGGGAAGGGGCTTTGCAGATACGCAGTATTTT	CASSWGRGFADTQYF